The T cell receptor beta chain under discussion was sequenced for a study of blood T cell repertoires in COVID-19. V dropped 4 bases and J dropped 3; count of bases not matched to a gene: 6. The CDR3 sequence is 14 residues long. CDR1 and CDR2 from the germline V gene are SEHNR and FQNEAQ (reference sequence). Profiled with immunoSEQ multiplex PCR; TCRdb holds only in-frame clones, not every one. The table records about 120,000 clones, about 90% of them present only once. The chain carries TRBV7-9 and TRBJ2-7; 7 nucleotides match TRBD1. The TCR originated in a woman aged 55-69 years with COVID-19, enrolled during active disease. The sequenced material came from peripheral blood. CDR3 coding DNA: TGTGCCAGCAGCTACAGGGGAAACTTCTACGAGCAGTACTTC. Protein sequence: CASSYRGNFYEQYF.